These 11 T cell receptor beta chains originate from one sample sequenced in a study of T cells after yellow fever vaccination. TCRdb passed the 5' RACE reads through MiXCR, listing each CDR3 protein once. This table has 450,000 to 600,000 distinct CDR3 sequences, around 16% appearing once. The sequencing used PBMCs, collected 4 to 6 days after the first yellow fever vaccination. The receptors derive from a man younger than 35 who received the YFV17D yellow fever vaccine.

In its sample, this clonotype was seen a few times. The V call is TRBV7-8, the J call TRBJ2-7; TRBD2 is a possible D gene (6 bases). Trimming took 3 bases from V and 2 from J, leaving 11 bases between them. This CDR3 has 14 amino acids. Germline-derived CDR1 and CDR2 are SGHVS and FQNEAQ. The CDR3 region is CASSLERLAYEQYF. CDR3 DNA: TGTGCCAGCAGCTTGGAAAGACTAGCCTACGAGCAGTACTTC.

This clonotype was seen only a few times. The chain carries TRBV2 and TRBJ2-1, with D perhaps matching TRBD1 or TRBD2 (9 bases each). Germline V gives CDR1 SNHLY, CDR2 FYNNEI. The CDR3 runs to 21 residues. V was cut by 6 bases and J by 0 bases, with 30 bases left in between. CDR3 region: CASSPAAGTGTSTSSYNEQFF. The CDR3, as DNA: TGTGCCAGCAGCCCCGCCGCCGGGACAGGGACTAGCACCAGCTCCTACAATGAGCAGTTCTTC. The whole variable domain, filled in from reference TRBV2 and TRBJ2-1, reads EPEVTQTPSHQVTQMGQEVILRCVPISNHLYFYWYRQILGQKVEFLVSFYNNEISEKSEIFDDQFSVERPDGSNFTLKIRSTKLEDSAMYFCASSPAAGTGTSTSSYNEQFFGPGTRLTVL.

The V gene is TRBV12-3 or TRBV12-4, the J gene TRBJ2-3; the D is unclear. This CDR3 contains 13 residues. Trimming took off 2 bases at V and 2 bases at J, with 5 bases between the two ends. The chain's CDR3 is CASSLQNTDTQYF. The CDR3 region has the DNA TGTGCCAGCAGTTTACAGAACACAGATACGCAGTATTTT.

A few counts support this clonotype. The chain uses TRBV6-5 and TRBJ2-1; TRBD1 aligns across 8 bases. Per germline, CDR1 MNHEY and CDR2 SVGAGI. The V and J ends lost 2 bases and 9 bases, in that order; junction bases with no gene match: 6. CDR3 length: 14 amino acids. The CDR3 bases are TGTGCCAGCAGTTACGGACAGGGTGGGAGTGAGCAGTTCTTC. This sequence encodes CASSYGQGGSEQFF.

V is TRBV4-1 and J is TRBJ2-1, with 8 nucleotides matching TRBD1. Germline values: CDR1 MGHRA, CDR2 YSYEKL. This CDR3 has 16 residues. V shed 4 bases and J 6 bases; nucleotides not matched to a gene: 11. CDR3: CASSLWTGTFGNEQFF. The CDR3 DNA reads as TGCGCCAGCAGCCTATGGACAGGGACTTTCGGCAATGAGCAGTTCTTC.

The sample holds a few counts of this clonotype. The rearrangement links TRBV6-2 or TRBV6-3 to TRBJ1-5, with a possible D match to TRBD1 (5 bases). The CDR3 runs 15 residues. Looked up from germline, CDR1 is MNHEY and CDR2 is SVGEGT. Deletions cut 6 bases from V and 3 bases from J, with 15 bases between. The DNA for the CDR3 is TGTGCCAGCAGGAAAGATAACAGGTACAATCAGCCCCAGCATTTT. As protein: CASRKDNRYNQPQHF.

V usage is TRBV6-6 and J usage is TRBJ2-1; maybe TRBD2 (6 bases). Trimming stripped 7 bases from V and 10 bases from J, with 14 bases between. The V gene's germline CDR1 is MNHNY and CDR2 SVGAGI (reference sequence). This CDR3 is built from 12 residues. The CDR3 here is CASNSGTEEQFF. Here the CDR3 DNA reads TGTGCCAGCAACTCCGGGACTGAGGAGCAGTTCTTC.

V and J are TRBV5-1 and TRBJ2-1, with D perhaps TRBD2 (5 bases). Germline V gene data show CDR1 as SGHRS and CDR2 as YFSETQ. The length of the CDR3 is 15 residues. V was trimmed by 0 bases and J by 4 bases, leaving 11 bases between them. The DNA of the CDR3 is TGCGCCAGCAGCTTGGTGGACTCATCATACAATGAGCAGTTCTTC. Translated, it gives CASSLVDSSYNEQFF.

This clonotype has at least ten counts. The V gene is TRBV3-1, the J gene TRBJ2-5, with unresolved D. The CDR3 runs 13 residues. CDR1 and CDR2 from the germline V gene are LGHDT and YNNKEL (reference sequence). V lost 4 bases and J 0 bases, leaving 6 bases between the germline ends. In DNA, the CDR3 is TGTGCCAGCAGCCGGTCCGACCAAGAGACCCAGTACTTC. Its translation is CASSRSDQETQYF.

The chain links TRBV5-5 to TRBJ2-3; 8 nucleotides agree with TRBD2. The germline gives CDR1 SGHKS, CDR2 YYEKEE (reference sequence). The CDR3 loop spans 15 amino acids. After removal of 4 bases from V and 6 bases from J, the junction contained 10 bases not matched to a gene. CDR3 protein: CASSPVSGGRDTQYF. The CDR3 DNA follows: TGTGCCAGCAGCCCTGTCTCGGGGGGGCGGGATACGCAGTATTTT.

This clonotype was detected a few times. J is TRBJ1-1 and V is TRBV4-1; 7 nucleotides match TRBD1. This CDR3 has 16 residues. From germline, CDR1 is MGHRA and CDR2 YSYEKL. The ends lost 3 bases at V and 5 bases at J; junction bases unmatched: 12. DNA for the CDR3: TGCGCCAGCAGCCAGACAGGGAGGGTTCGGTGGACTGAAGCTTTCTTT. It is translated as CASSQTGRVRWTEAFF.